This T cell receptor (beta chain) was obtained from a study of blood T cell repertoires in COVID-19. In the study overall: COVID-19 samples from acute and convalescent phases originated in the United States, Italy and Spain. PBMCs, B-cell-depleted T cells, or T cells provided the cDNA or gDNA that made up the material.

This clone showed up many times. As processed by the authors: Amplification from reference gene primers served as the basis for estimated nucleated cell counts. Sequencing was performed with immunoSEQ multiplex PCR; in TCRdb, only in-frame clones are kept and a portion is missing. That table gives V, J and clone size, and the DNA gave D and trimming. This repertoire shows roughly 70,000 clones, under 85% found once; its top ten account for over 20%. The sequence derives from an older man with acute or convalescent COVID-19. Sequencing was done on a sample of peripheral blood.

The CDR3 DNA reads as TGCGCCAGCAGCTTCCCGGGACAGGGGGTGAACACTGAAGCTTTCTTT. This translates into CASSFPGQGVNTEAFF. This rearrangement joins TRBV5-1 to TRBJ1-1; TRBD1 matches 11 bases. The CDR3 sequence is 16 residues long. The germline V gene has CDR1 SGHRS and CDR2 YFSETQ. Losses at the gene ends were 2 bases for V and 0 bases for J; bases not matched to a gene: 3. Using reference TRBV5-1 and TRBJ1-1 for the parts outside the CDR3, the full variable domain is KAGVTQTPRYLIKTRGQQVTLSCSPISGHRSVSWYQQTPGQGLQFLFEYFSETQRNKGNFPGRFSGRQFSNSRSEMNVSTLELGDSALYLCASSFPGQGVNTEAFFGQGTRLTVV.